The 26 T cell receptor beta chains given below trace back to one sample, sequenced in a study of OX40 agonist ivuxolimab in advanced cancers. Some clones are missing from TCRdb's copy, which holds only in-frame ones; the method was immunoSEQ multiplex PCR. The sample includes about 70,000 clones, 90% to 95% of them seen just once. The sample in question was CD4+ or CD8+ T cells sorted from blood, obtained in a trial of the OX40 agonist ivuxolimab. Receptors originate from an adult with an advanced solid tumor such as melanoma, head and neck, liver or kidney cancer.

V is TRBV7-9 and J is TRBJ2-5; TRBD2 is a possible D gene (5 bases). The CDR3 runs 14 residues. Deletions cut 5 bases from V and 5 bases from J, with 15 bases between. Germline values: CDR1 SEHNR, CDR2 FQNEAQ (reference sequence). The CDR3 sequence: CASSHGELRETQYF. DNA for the CDR3: TGTGCCAGCAGCCACGGGGAACTCAGGGAGACCCAGTACTTC.

The rearrangement links TRBV7-2 to TRBJ1-2; D is ambiguous. Germline values: CDR1 SGHTA, CDR2 FQGNSA. With 1 base removed from V and 5 bases from J, the gap between germline ends came to 8 bases. This CDR3 has 13 residues. CDR3 loop: CASSLGADYGYTF. As DNA, the CDR3 is TGTGCCAGCAGCTTAGGCGCAGATTATGGCTACACCTTC.

The CDR3 DNA reads TGTGCCAGCAGTTCCCCTCCTAGTCCTAGCGGGGGATTTCCTAATGAGCAGTTCTTC. Amino acid sequence: CASSSPPSPSGGFPNEQFF. The chain combines TRBV27 with TRBJ2-1; 10 nucleotides match TRBD2. This CDR3 has 19 residues. Looked up from germline, CDR1 is MNHEY and CDR2 is SMNVEV (reference sequence). J lost 7 bases, V lost 4 bases, and 19 bases had no gene match.

V usage is TRBV13 and J usage is TRBJ2-2; 7 bases line up with TRBD2. Germline CDR1 is PRHDT and CDR2 is FYEKMQ (reference sequence). The CDR3 contains 14 residues. Unmatched junction bases numbered 1, after V lost 5 bases and J lost 1 base. This CDR3 reads CASSRGVNTGELFF. Written as DNA, the CDR3 is TGTGCCAGCAGCCGGGGGGTGAACACCGGGGAGCTGTTTTTT.

The CDR3, as DNA: TGTGCCAGCAGCTTCCCTGACAGCATGAACACTGAAGCTTTCTTT. Protein sequence: CASSFPDSMNTEAFF. V usage is TRBV11-2 and J usage is TRBJ1-1; weak D call: TRBD1 (5 bases). V shed 3 bases and J shed 0 bases, with 11 bases lying between them. The CDR3 loop spans 15 amino acids. Germline V gives CDR1 SGHAT, CDR2 FQNNGV.

The chain recombines TRBV4-3 with TRBJ2-1; no reliable D call. V was cut by 4 bases and J by 0 bases, with 16 bases left in between. CDR1 is LGHNA, CDR2 YSLEER, per germline. The CDR3 contains 17 residues. The CDR3 protein is CASSLRPPTGSYNEQFF. CDR3 sequence (DNA): TGCGCCAGCAGCCTTAGACCACCGACGGGCTCCTACAATGAGCAGTTCTTC.

As to this clone: Likely a read error: the CDR3 ends without its conserved phenylalanine or tryptophan. This rearrangement joins TRBV4-3 to TRBJ1-5; D remains unclear. This CDR3 has 14 residues. Germline V gene data show CDR1 as LGHNA and CDR2 as YSLEER. Trimming removed 0 bases from V and 5 bases from J, with 8 bases in between. CDR3 sequence reads: CASSQEDGYQPQHS. CDR3 DNA: TGCGCCAGCAGCCAAGAAGACGGGTATCAGCCCCAGCATTCT.

This clone was seen once. The gene calls are TRBV10-2 and TRBJ2-7; 8 nucleotides align to TRBD2. V shed 11 bases and J 7 bases; nucleotides not matched to a gene: 10. CDR1 and CDR2 (germline): WSHSY, SAAADI. CDR3 length: 12 amino acids. DNA of the CDR3: TGCGCCTGCCGGGGGGGCGCGTGGGAGCAGTACTTC. It yields the protein CACRGGAWEQYF.

This rearrangement joins TRBV27 to TRBJ1-1; tentatively, D is TRBD1 (5 bases). This CDR3 comprises 13 residues. In germline, CDR1 is MNHEY, CDR2 SMNVEV (reference sequence). V shed 8 bases and J shed 6 bases, with 16 bases lying between them. The CDR3 DNA follows: TGTGCCAGCGGGGCAGGGTGGGTGGCTGAAGCTTTCTTT. It is translated as CASGAGWVAEAFF.

On this clone: One end of the junction does not line up with germline, which may come from a read error. The V and J genes are TRBV30 and TRBJ1-2; D is perhaps TRBD1 (5 bases). This CDR3 spans 12 amino acids. Germline loops: CDR1 GTSNPN, CDR2 SVGIG (reference sequence). CDR3 amino acids: CAWDRHGGTPDF. The CDR3 DNA sequence: TGTGCCTGGGACCGACACGGCGGGACTCCTGATTTC.

V usage is TRBV7-4 and J usage is TRBJ2-1, with 10 bases matching TRBD1. J was trimmed by 5 bases and V by 1 base; bases with no gene match: 8. The CDR3 runs 17 residues. Germline lookup yields CDR1 SGHVT and CDR2 SQSDAQ. CDR3 residues: CASSLVLGDRGHNEQFF. Written as DNA, the CDR3 is TGTGCCAGCAGCTTAGTGTTAGGGGACAGGGGCCACAATGAGCAGTTCTTC.

The V gene is TRBV2, the J gene TRBJ2-3, with 7 bases lining up with TRBD2. The CDR3 consists of 16 residues. Germline values: CDR1 SNHLY, CDR2 FYNNEI. V lost 2 bases, J lost 0 bases, and 5 bases stayed unmatched. The CDR3 spells CASSELGGTSTDTQYF. The CDR3 coding sequence is TGTGCCAGCAGTGAATTGGGGGGGACTAGCACAGATACGCAGTATTTT. Supplemented by reference TRBV2 and TRBJ2-3, the full variable domain reads EPEVTQTPSHQVTQMGQEVILRCVPISNHLYFYWYRQILGQKVEFLVSFYNNEISEKSEIFDDQFSVERPDGSNFTLKIRSTKLEDSAMYFCASSELGGTSTDTQYFGPGTRLTVL.

The rearrangement uses TRBV11-2 and TRBJ2-7; tentatively, D is TRBD1 or TRBD2 (6 bases each). The CDR3 contains 16 residues. Germline values: CDR1 SGHAT, CDR2 FQNNGV. V lost 0 bases and J lost 0, with 12 bases in between. The CDR3 loop is CASSLEVGGSSYEQYF. The CDR3 bases are TGTGCCAGCAGCTTAGAGGTGGGGGGCAGCTCCTACGAGCAGTACTTC.

This clone turned up a few times. The genes are TRBV4-2 and TRBJ2-7; D gene ambiguous. The CDR3 spans 11 residues. Germline CDR1 LGHNA, CDR2 YNFKEQ. Trimming shortened V by 3 bases and J by 7 bases, and 7 bases separated the two germline ends. This CDR3 is CASSHPGEQYF. The CDR3 DNA is TGTGCCAGCAGCCATCCCGGAGAGCAGTACTTC.

The DNA of the CDR3 is TGTGCCAGCACCCCCGAGGCAACTGGAAACACCATATATTTT. Translation: CASTPEATGNTIYF. The rearrangement links TRBV9 to TRBJ1-3; D is uncertain. Looked up from germline, CDR1 is SGDLS and CDR2 is YYNGEE. V was pared by 6 bases and J by 2 bases, with 12 bases between. CDR3 length: 14 amino acids.

The V call is TRBV12-5, the J call TRBJ1-6; 8 bases agree with TRBD1. The ends lost 5 bases at V and 4 bases at J; junction bases unmatched: 7. Germline lookup yields CDR1 LGHNT and CDR2 FRNRAP. The CDR3 has 16 amino acids. Here the CDR3 DNA reads TGTGCTAGTGGTCCCTCGACAGGGGCGTATAATTCACCCCTCCACTTT. It codes for CASGPSTGAYNSPLHF. Full variable domain (missing parts from reference TRBV12-5 and TRBJ1-6): DARVTQTPRHKVTEMGQEVTMRCQPILGHNTVFWYRQTMMQGLELLAYFRNRAPLDDSGMPKDRFSAEMPDATLATLKIQPSEPRDSAVYFCASGPSTGAYNSPLHFGNGTRLTVT.

J is TRBJ2-7 and V is TRBV6-5, with 7 nucleotides matching TRBD1. The V gene's germline CDR1 is MNHEY and CDR2 SVGAGI. With 6 bases clipped from V and 2 bases from J, the junction kept 7 bases outside the gene matches. CDR3 length equals 14 residues. For the CDR3, the DNA is TGTGCCAGCAGCTTGACAGGGCATCCCTACGAGCAGTACTTC. Translation: CASSLTGHPYEQYF.

Worth noting for this clone: Other DNA sequences from this sample encode an identical CDR3 as well. This sequence joins TRBV10-3 and TRBJ2-2; possible D gene TRBD2, 7 bases. Trimming shortened V by 4 bases and J by 0 bases, and 9 bases separated the two germline ends. CDR3 size: 15 residues. The germline CDR1 and CDR2 sequences are ENHRY and SYGVKD. The CDR3 here is CAISGGGTNTGELFF. CDR3 sequence (DNA): TGTGCCATCAGTGGCGGGGGCACGAACACCGGGGAGCTGTTTTTT.

The J gene is TRBJ2-1, the V gene TRBV27; TRBD2 matches at 7 bases. In germline, CDR1 is MNHEY, CDR2 SMNVEV (reference sequence). V gave up 6 bases and J gave up 8 bases; unmatched junction bases: 10. This CDR3 is 14 amino acids long. The CDR3 here is CASSLGLAADEQFF. The CDR3 nucleotides are TGTGCCAGCAGCTTAGGTCTAGCGGCAGATGAGCAGTTCTTC.

The V call is TRBV10-3, the J call TRBJ2-1; no clear D. V was shortened by 2 bases and J by 7 bases, with 6 bases between the two germline ends. The CDR3 is 12 residues long. Germline loops: CDR1 ENHRY, CDR2 SYGVKD. The CDR3 region is CAISESQNEQFF. DNA for the CDR3: TGTGCCATCAGTGAGAGTCAGAATGAGCAGTTCTTC.

The V and J genes are TRBV7-9 and TRBJ1-5; D not certain. V was trimmed by 1 base and J by 5 bases, leaving 12 bases between them. The CDR3 extends over 15 amino acids. Germline V gene data show CDR1 as SEHNR and CDR2 as FQNEAQ (reference sequence). CDR3 in amino acids: CASSLGGYRDQPQHF. In DNA, the CDR3 is TGTGCCAGCAGCTTAGGAGGGTATCGGGATCAGCCCCAGCATTTT.

The J gene is TRBJ1-5, the V gene TRBV6-1; 9 bases are a match to TRBD1. With 7 bases clipped from V and 5 bases from J, the junction kept 9 bases outside the gene matches. The germline V gene has CDR1 MNHNS and CDR2 SASEGT. This CDR3 region has 15 residues. Written as DNA, the CDR3 is TGTGCCAGCACACCGGACAGGGGAGTTTATCAGCCCCAGCATTTT. Protein sequence: CASTPDRGVYQPQHF.

The V gene is TRBV5-1, the J gene TRBJ2-1; perhaps TRBD2 as D (5 bases). There are 13 residues in the CDR3. Germline CDR1 is SGHRS and CDR2 is YFSETQ. Trimming removed 4 bases at V and 7 bases at J, with 12 bases between. CDR3 residues: CASSPSPGNEQFF. Here the CDR3 DNA reads TGCGCCAGCAGCCCGTCACCGGGGAATGAGCAGTTCTTC.

The chain recombines TRBV9 with TRBJ2-1; 11 positions agree with TRBD2. This CDR3 has 15 amino acids. The V segment lost 5 bases and the J segment 2 bases; nucleotides outside the gene matches: 3. The germline CDR1 and CDR2 sequences are SGDLS and YYNGEE. The CDR3 DNA sequence: TGTGCCAGCAGTTTGACTAGCGGGGCCTACAATGAGCAGTTCTTC. Its protein product is CASSLTSGAYNEQFF.

This clone was seen only a few times. The chain is built from TRBV7-9 and TRBJ2-7; no reliable D call. V lost 4 bases and J lost 0, with 13 bases in between. Germline V CDR1 and CDR2: SEHNR, FQNEAQ (reference sequence). This CDR3 has 15 amino acids. The CDR3 spells CASSSPLTSSYEQYF. The CDR3 DNA is TGTGCCAGCAGCTCCCCACTGACGAGCTCCTACGAGCAGTACTTC.

The chain combines TRBV16 with TRBJ1-4, with 7 nucleotides matching TRBD1. The CDR3 contains 15 residues. The J segment lost 8 bases and the V segment lost 4 bases, leaving 10 bases of the junction unmatched. From germline, CDR1 is KGHSY and CDR2 FQNENV. The CDR3 DNA sequence: TGTGCCAGCAGCCTCACGACAGGGTCCAAGGAAAAACTGTTTTTT. Amino acid sequence: CASSLTTGSKEKLFF.